This T cell receptor beta chain was obtained from a study of identifying expanded T cells in peripheral blood. Study outcomes and limitations: Differentially abundant clones: around 1.2 between replicates, around 17 at about two weeks, approximately 19 at four.

Details on this clone: Its specificity is not known.

CDR3 length: 13 residues. The ends were cut back, 7 bases at V and 3 bases at J, with 11 bases in the middle. Germline V gene sequence: CDR1 MNHNY, CDR2 SVGAGI (reference sequence). Collection occurred without any documented infections or immune events in donors. Repertoires were generated with immunoSEQ multiplex PCR, while TCRdb's copy carries only in-frame clones and drops some. The sample records around 99,000 clones, less than 90% being singletons. The chain couples TRBV6-6 to TRBJ2-3, with D possibly matching TRBD2 (5 bases). Sequenced: blood. The clonotype comes from a person aged 18-70 years in good health. CDR3 loop: CASTPWETDTQYF. As DNA, the CDR3 is TGTGCCAGCACCCCGTGGGAGACAGATACGCAGTATTTT.